Described below is a single T cell receptor (beta chain) sequence and its context. There are 17 residues in the CDR3. The J segment lost 2 bases and the V segment lost 1 base, leaving 5 bases of the junction unmatched. Germline V gives CDR1 MDHEN, CDR2 SYDVKM. The data were obtained in a study of cytomegalovirus exposure and HLA in healthy donors. The PCR was carried out with 60 Vbeta primers and 13 Jbeta primers. The method was immunoSEQ multiplex PCR; TCRdb's version includes in-frame clones alone and lacks a portion of them. Here the sample spans more than 150,000 clones, 70% to 85% being singletons.

V is TRBV28 and J is TRBJ2-5; 12 positions match TRBD2. The receptor was isolated from a girl aged 2 to 9 in good health and CMV-seropositive. Sample: PBMCs. CDR3 protein: CASSLSRTSGAQETQYF. In DNA form, the CDR3 reads TGTGCCAGCAGTTTATCTAGGACTAGCGGGGCACAAGAGACCCAGTACTTC.